This is a list of T cell receptor beta chains from one sample in a study of T cells and copy number aberrations in small-cell lung cancer. The assay was immunoSEQ multiplex PCR, and TCRdb's table has in-frame clones only and misses some. This sample yields approximately 6,600 clones, of which 76% are seen a single time; roughly 10% belongs to the top ten. Sequences were obtained from normal tissue next to the tumor. All receptors come from a woman aged 70-85 years with small cell lung cancer. Some clones in this sample may be carry-over from other donors' samples. The CDR3 runs from the conserved cysteine through the conserved F or W. The order of the fields is J gene, V gene, clone size, D gene, CDR3 protein, CDR3 DNA. D genes are given only for firm matches. Clone size is shown for a subset of rows, as once, few, many or a class of expanded clone.

j_gene: TRBJ2-7
v_gene: TRBV28
abundance: once
d_gene: TRBD1
CDR3aa: CASTIGTGTGFYEQYF
CDR3nt: TGTGCCAGCACGATCGGAACCGGGACAGGGTTCTACGAGCAGTACTTC

j_gene: TRBJ2-2
v_gene: TRBV5-1
abundance: once
d_gene: -
CDR3aa: CASRPGAFGELFF
CDR3nt: TGCGCCAGCAGGCCGGGAGCATTCGGGGAGCTGTTTTTT

j_gene: TRBJ2-7
v_gene: TRBV13
abundance: few
d_gene: -
CDR3aa: CASTYGSQREQYF
CDR3nt: TGTGCCAGTACGTATGGGAGCCAAAGGGAGCAGTACTTC

j_gene: TRBJ1-1
v_gene: TRBV18
abundance: -
d_gene: -
CDR3aa: CASSLGGDTEAFF
CDR3nt: TGTGCCAGCTCCCTCGGGGGGGACACTGAAGCTTTCTTT

j_gene: TRBJ1-3
v_gene: TRBV7-2
abundance: -
d_gene: -
CDR3aa: CASSLTGRNTIYF
CDR3nt: TGTGCCAGCAGCCTGACAGGCCGAAACACCATATATTTT

j_gene: TRBJ2-2
v_gene: TRBV5-1
abundance: -
d_gene: -
CDR3aa: CASSLVPGQNTGELFF
CDR3nt: TGCGCCAGCAGCTTGGTGCCAGGGCAGAACACCGGGGAGCTGTTTTTT

j_gene: TRBJ2-5
v_gene: TRBV5-6
abundance: -
d_gene: -
CDR3aa: CASSPRLALETQYF
CDR3nt: TGTGCCAGCAGCCCGCGCCTAGCGCTGGAGACCCAGTACTTC

j_gene: TRBJ2-7
v_gene: TRBV19
abundance: -
d_gene: TRBD1
CDR3aa: CASSARGTGTSSYEQYF
CDR3nt: TGTGCCAGTAGTGCCCGGGGGACAGGGACATCCTCCTACGAGCAGTACTTC

j_gene: TRBJ2-1
v_gene: TRBV7-7
abundance: -
d_gene: TRBD2
CDR3aa: CASSLAWGGRHLPYNEQFF
CDR3nt: TGTGCTAGCAGCTTAGCGTGGGGGGGGAGACACCTCCCCTACAATGAGCAGTTCTTC

j_gene: TRBJ2-3
v_gene: TRBV7-2
abundance: -
d_gene: -
CDR3aa: CASSLFGGGTDTQYF
CDR3nt: TGTGCCAGCAGCTTATTCGGAGGAGGCACAGATACGCAGTATTTT

j_gene: TRBJ1-5
v_gene: TRBV19
abundance: -
d_gene: TRBD1
CDR3aa: CASTPAGTGGQPQHF
CDR3nt: TGTGCCAGTACCCCAGCCGGGACAGGAGGGCAGCCCCAGCATTTT